This TCR beta chain was obtained from a study of T-cell reconstitution after alpha-beta-depleted transplantation in children. CDR3 length: 14 residues. V gave up 8 bases and J gave up 7 bases, with 17 bases separating them. Unique molecular identifiers were incorporated when the TCRbeta library was constructed. One entry per CDR3 protein results from TCRdb running MiXCR on the PCR reads. The table shows hundreds of thousands of distinct CDR3 sequences, with 13% occurring only once. In the case of this clonotype: What it recognizes is unknown.

Study-level points and caveats: Several hundred rapidly expanded clones from non-depleted graft cells reportedly supplied alpha-beta T cells about two months post-transplant. From newly produced T cells came most of the T-cell counts and diversity one year after transplant.

This sequence originates from a male patient aged 10 to 17 who had a stem cell transplant for acute myeloid leukemia, so the T cells may come from the graft donor. The chain couples TRBV12-3 or TRBV12-4 to TRBJ2-2; D may be TRBD2 (5 bases). Material: PBMCs, mostly from graft donor cells, obtained 360 days after TCRalphabeta/CD19-depleted stem cell transplant. For the CDR3, the DNA is TGTGCCAGCGGCGGGCTAGGTGCGATCGGGGAGCTGTTTTTT. Translation: CASGGLGAIGELFF.